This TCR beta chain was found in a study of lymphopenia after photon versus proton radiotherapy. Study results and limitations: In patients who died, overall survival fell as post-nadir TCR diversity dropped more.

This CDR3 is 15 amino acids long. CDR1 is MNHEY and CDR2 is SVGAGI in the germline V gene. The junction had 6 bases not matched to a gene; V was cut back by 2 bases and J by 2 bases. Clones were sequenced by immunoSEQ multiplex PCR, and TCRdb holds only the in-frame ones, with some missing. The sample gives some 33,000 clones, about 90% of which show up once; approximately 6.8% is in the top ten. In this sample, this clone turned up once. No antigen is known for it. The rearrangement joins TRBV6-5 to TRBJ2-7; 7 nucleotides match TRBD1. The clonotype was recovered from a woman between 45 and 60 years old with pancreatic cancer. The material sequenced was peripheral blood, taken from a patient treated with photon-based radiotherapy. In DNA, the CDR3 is TGTGCCAGCAGTTACGGGACAGACCCAACCTACGAGCAGTACTTC. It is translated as CASSYGTDPTYEQYF.